The rows below give T cell receptor beta chains drawn from one sample of a study of blood T cell repertoires in COVID-19. Assay: immunoSEQ multiplex PCR; the TCRdb copy retains only in-frame clones and omits some. Here the sample spans 160,000 or so clones, around 84% being singletons. Sequenced sample: PBMCs or T cells enriched from blood (not recorded which). These receptors originate from a man aged 50 to 59 who had recovered from COVID-19. Both conserved end residues are part of each CDR3. The D gene is left open where the match is weak. Clone size is stated in some rows and not others, as once, few, many or a class when expanded.

abundance	d_gene	v_gene	j_gene	CDR3nt	CDR3aa
NA	NA	TRBV18	TRBJ1-4	TGTGCCAGCTCACCTATAGGGACTCATGAAAAACTGTTTTTT	CASSPIGTHEKLFF
NA	TRBD1	TRBV30	TRBJ2-7	TGTGCCTGGAGTGGGGGACAGATGAACGAGCAGTACTTC	CAWSGGQMNEQYF
NA	NA	TRBV6-6	TRBJ1-2	TGTGCCAGCAGTTCGCCGGACAAAACTAACTATGGCTACACCTTC	CASSSPDKTNYGYTF
once	NA	TRBV2	TRBJ2-6	TGTGCCAGCAGTTTGTCGGGGTCAGAGGCGGCTGGGGCCAACGTCCTGACTTTC	CASSLSGSEAAGANVLTF
NA	TRBD2	TRBV27	TRBJ2-7	TGTGCCAGCAGTTCGGAAGGGCTAGCGGGGATCTCCTACGAGCAGTACTTC	CASSSEGLAGISYEQYF
NA	TRBD1	TRBV11-2	TRBJ1-2	TGTGCCAGCAGCCCGACAGGGACTAACTATGGCTACACCTTC	CASSPTGTNYGYTF
NA	NA	TRBV19	TRBJ1-1	TGTGCCAGTAGTATCAGGGACAAACTGAACACTGAAGCTTTCTTT	CASSIRDKLNTEAFF
NA	NA	TRBV29-1	TRBJ1-2	TGCAGCGTTGAAGCAGAAATCTATGGCTACACCTTC	CSVEAEIYGYTF
NA	NA	TRBV7-2	TRBJ2-1	TGTGCCAGCAGCTTAGACTCGGGGGACAATGAGCAGTTCTTC	CASSLDSGDNEQFF
NA	TRBD1	TRBV6-5	TRBJ2-7	TGTGCCAGCAGAGATCCAGGGGGCCGCGAGCAGTACTTC	CASRDPGGREQYF
NA	NA	TRBV7-9	TRBJ1-1	TGTGCCAGCAGTCTATCGGGAGAAGCTTTCTTT	CASSLSGEAFF
once	NA	TRBV10-3	TRBJ1-5	TGTGCCATCAGTGCTGACATCCCAGGCAATCAGCCCCAGCATTTT	CAISADIPGNQPQHF
few	TRBD1	TRBV30	TRBJ1-2	TGTGCCTGGACCACACCGGGACAGGGAACTTTCGTGGATGGCTACACCTTC	CAWTTPGQGTFVDGYTF
NA	TRBD1	TRBV4-2	TRBJ2-3	TGTGCCAGCAGCCAAGAAAGGATCTCAGGACAGGGCGCAGATACGCAGTATTTT	CASSQERISGQGADTQYF
once	NA	TRBV6-5	TRBJ1-1	TGTGCCAGCAGTCAGGGGAGCACTGAAGCTTTCTTT	CASSQGSTEAFF
NA	NA	TRBV5-1	TRBJ1-2	TGCGCCAGCAGCCCAACCGGGGGAGGCTACACCTTC	CASSPTGGGYTF
once	NA	TRBV12-5	TRBJ1-4	TGTGCTAGTGGTTTGTTCCCCACAGAGGGTGAAAAACTGTTTTTT	CASGLFPTEGEKLFF
few	TRBD1	TRBV10-3	TRBJ1-2	TGTGCCATCAGGGGACAGACTGATGGTGGCTACACCTTC	CAIRGQTDGGYTF
NA	NA	TRBV3-1/TRBV3-2	TRBJ1-2	TGTGCCAGCAGCCCCAGGACTAACTATGGCTACACCTTC	CASSPRTNYGYTF
NA	TRBD1	TRBV28	TRBJ1-1	TGTGCCAGCAGTAGCGGACAGGCAAAGACTGAAGCTTTCTTT	CASSSGQAKTEAFF
NA	NA	TRBV6-6	TRBJ1-1	TGTGCCAGCAGTTACCAGGGTACCGTTTTCGCTGAAGCTTTCTTT	CASSYQGTVFAEAFF
NA	TRBD1	TRBV2	TRBJ1-6	TGTGCCAGCAGTGTCCCGCCTGGACAGGGGGCCTCTAATTCACCCCTCCACTTT	CASSVPPGQGASNSPLHF
once	TRBD1	TRBV5-1	TRBJ2-5	TGCGCCAGCAGCCCTGCCGGGTCGACAGGGAGAGGGGAGACCCAGTACTTC	CASSPAGSTGRGETQYF
NA	NA	TRBV7-9	TRBJ1-6	TGTGCCAGCAGTATAGGAACAGGGTCTAATTCACCCCTCCACTTT	CASSIGTGSNSPLHF
many	NA	TRBV6-2/TRBV6-3	TRBJ2-5	TGTGCCAGCAGTTATTGGGACTTCCAAGAGACCCAGTACTTC	CASSYWDFQETQYF
NA	NA	TRBV11-2	TRBJ2-7	TGTGCCAGCAGCTTATTCCAGACAGGATCCTACGAGCAGTACTTC	CASSLFQTGSYEQYF
few	NA	TRBV19	TRBJ1-2	TGTGCCAGTAGTACCGGTGGAGGCCTCTATGGCTACACCTTC	CASSTGGGLYGYTF
NA	TRBD1	TRBV29-1	TRBJ2-7	TGCAGCGTTGCTGACAGGGGAAAAGTGGAGCAGTACTTC	CSVADRGKVEQYF
NA	NA	TRBV10-3	TRBJ2-3	TGTGCCATCTCCCAGGGGAACACAGATACGCAGTATTTT	CAISQGNTDTQYF
NA	TRBD1	TRBV28	TRBJ1-4	TGTGCCAGCAGTTTCGGGGGACAGGGTCGAGCTAATGAAAAACTGTTTTTT	CASSFGGQGRANEKLFF
NA	NA	TRBV28	TRBJ2-3	TGTGCCAGCAGTGGCCAATTCACAGATACGCAGTATTTT	CASSGQFTDTQYF
NA	TRBD2	TRBV5-4	TRBJ2-6	TGTGCCAGCAGCTCTGGGGGGGATACTGGGGCCAACGTCCTGACTTTC	CASSSGGDTGANVLTF
few	TRBD1	TRBV5-1	TRBJ1-1	TGCGCCAGCAGCGCCGGACAGGGCTTGAACACTGAAGCTTTCTTT	CASSAGQGLNTEAFF
once	NA	TRBV5-1	TRBJ2-7	TGCGCCAGCAGCTTGGCCAGTCACGAGCAGTACTTC	CASSLASHEQYF
NA	NA	TRBV24-1	TRBJ1-2	TGTGCCACCAGTGATTCCAGGACAGCAAACTATGGCTACACCTTC	CATSDSRTANYGYTF
NA	NA	TRBV2	TRBJ1-3	TGTGCCAGCAACGGGAACTCTGGAAACACCATATATTTT	CASNGNSGNTIYF
NA	TRBD2	TRBV30	TRBJ2-1	TGTGCCTGGCGGCGGAGCGGGGGACCCATCAATGAGCAGTTCTTC	CAWRRSGGPINEQFF
many	NA	TRBV5-1	TRBJ1-1	TGCGCCAGCAGCTTGCAGGGAGGGACTGAAGCTTTCTTT	CASSLQGGTEAFF
NA	TRBD1	TRBV4-1	TRBJ2-7	TGCGCCAGCAGCCAAGGAGGGCAGGGGGCACGTGAGCAGTACTTC	CASSQGGQGAREQYF
NA	NA	TRBV7-8	TRBJ1-4	TGTGCCAGCAGCTTAGGAAACTTCGAAAAACTGTTTTTT	CASSLGNFEKLFF
NA	NA	TRBV29-1	TRBJ2-1	TGCAGCATCCTTGACAGAACCTACAATGAGCAGTTCTTC	CSILDRTYNEQFF
few	TRBD1	TRBV29-1	TRBJ1-2	TGCAGCGTGCAGACAGGGGGCTATGGCTACACCTTC	CSVQTGGYGYTF
NA	NA	TRBV19	TRBJ1-6	TGTGCCAGTAACTCCGAGTATAATTCACCCCTCCACTTT	CASNSEYNSPLHF
NA	NA	TRBV29-1	TRBJ1-4	TGCAGCGCCAAAGGGGGGGCGTCTAATGAAAAACTGTTTTTT	CSAKGGASNEKLFF
NA	TRBD1	TRBV4-2	TRBJ1-1	TGTGCCAGCAGCCGACAGGGGGCGGACACTGAAGCTTTCTTT	CASSRQGADTEAFF
few	TRBD1	TRBV18	TRBJ1-3	TGTGCCAGCTCACGACCTGACAGGGCTGGAAACACCATATATTTT	CASSRPDRAGNTIYF
NA	NA	TRBV5-1	TRBJ1-3	TGCGCCAGCAGCCAAGGGAGCTCTGGAAACACCATATATTTT	CASSQGSSGNTIYF
NA	NA	TRBV7-8	TRBJ2-3	TGTGCCAGCAGCTTAAAGGAGGGGTTCACCACGCAGTATTTT	CASSLKEGFTTQYF
NA	TRBD1	TRBV18	TRBJ1-2	TGTGCCAGCTCTAGGACAGGGACTCTCTATGGCTACACCTTC	CASSRTGTLYGYTF
NA	NA	TRBV28	TRBJ2-1	TGTGCCAGCATGATTCCGAGCTCCTACAATGAGCAGTTCTTC	CASMIPSSYNEQFF